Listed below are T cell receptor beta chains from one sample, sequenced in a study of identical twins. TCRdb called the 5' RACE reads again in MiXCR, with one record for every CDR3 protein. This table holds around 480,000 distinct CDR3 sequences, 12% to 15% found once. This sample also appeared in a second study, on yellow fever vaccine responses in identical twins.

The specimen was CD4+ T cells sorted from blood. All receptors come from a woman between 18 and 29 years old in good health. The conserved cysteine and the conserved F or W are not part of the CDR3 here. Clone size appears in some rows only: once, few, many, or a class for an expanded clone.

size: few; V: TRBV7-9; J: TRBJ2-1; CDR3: ASSLGRQGHNEQF
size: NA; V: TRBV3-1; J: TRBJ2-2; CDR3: ASSHYRDGNTGELF
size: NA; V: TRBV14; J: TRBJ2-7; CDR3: ASSQDTVTGEQY
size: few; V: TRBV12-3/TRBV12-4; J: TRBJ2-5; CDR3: ASSLLAGRETQY
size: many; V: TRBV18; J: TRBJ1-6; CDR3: ASSPLATGDNSPLH
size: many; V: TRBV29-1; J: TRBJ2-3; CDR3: SVQTSGITDTQY
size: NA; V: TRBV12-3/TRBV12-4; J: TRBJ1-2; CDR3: ASSLGPGGGYT
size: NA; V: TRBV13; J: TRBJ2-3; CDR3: ASSFGLAGDTQY
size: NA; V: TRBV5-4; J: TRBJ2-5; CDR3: ASSSTGAGVGETQY
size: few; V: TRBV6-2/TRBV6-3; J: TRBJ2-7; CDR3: ASSYPPSLAGAVEQY
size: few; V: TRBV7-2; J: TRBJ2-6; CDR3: ASSLPSANVLT
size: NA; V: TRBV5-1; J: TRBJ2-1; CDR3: ASSPASGHEQF
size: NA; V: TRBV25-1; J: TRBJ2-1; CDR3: ASSELESGRNEQF
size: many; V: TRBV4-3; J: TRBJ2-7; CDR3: ASSRRDSYEQY
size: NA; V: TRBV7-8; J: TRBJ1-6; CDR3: ASSLAFSGTANSPLH
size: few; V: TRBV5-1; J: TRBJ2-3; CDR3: ASSIQGHTDTQY
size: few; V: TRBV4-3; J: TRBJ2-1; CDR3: ASSPSGLSYNEQF
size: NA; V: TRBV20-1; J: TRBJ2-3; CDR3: SARLAGVDTQY
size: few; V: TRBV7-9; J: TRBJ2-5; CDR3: ASSPIEGTQY
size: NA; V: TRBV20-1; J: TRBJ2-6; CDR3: SAGGFGGRGPAGANVLT
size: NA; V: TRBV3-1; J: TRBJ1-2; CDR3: ASSLDENYGYT
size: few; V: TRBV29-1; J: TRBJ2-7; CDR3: SVAGDRVGDEQY
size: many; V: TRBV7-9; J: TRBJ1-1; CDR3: ASSPTANTEAF
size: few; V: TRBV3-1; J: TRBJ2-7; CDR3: ASSQEQGRYEQY
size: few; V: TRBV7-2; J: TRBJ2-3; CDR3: ASSFPGQPTDTQY